Following are 10 T cell receptor beta chains from one sample sequenced in a study of vaccination effects on CD4 cells after COVID-19. After expansion with viral peptide pools in the ViraFEST assay, antigen-specific CD4+ T cells were sequenced. It was after 10 days of culture that CD4+ T cells were isolated. Nucleocapsid antibodies stayed negative before and after vaccination, showing no earlier SARS-CoV-2 infection. These receptors' targets are unknown. The protocol was immunoSEQ multiplex PCR, while the TCRdb copy is restricted to in-frame clones and leaves out a portion. Of 65,000 or so clones in the sample, approximately 76% were seen once. The starting material was CD4+ T cells from PBMCs cultured with HCoV-NL63 spike peptides, obtained before COVID-19 vaccination. The receptors were sampled from a human donor who received a COVID-19 vaccine.

The rearrangement uses TRBV19 and TRBJ2-2, with 7 bases lining up with TRBD1. The CDR3 runs 15 residues. CDR1 LNHDA and CDR2 SQIVND come from the germline V gene (reference sequence). The V segment lost 7 bases and the J segment 2 bases; nucleotides outside the gene matches: 7. The CDR3 loop reads CASKSDRVNTGELFF. The CDR3 DNA reads TGTGCCAGTAAGAGCGACAGGGTAAACACCGGGGAGCTGTTTTTT.

This sequence joins TRBV6-6 and TRBJ1-1, with D perhaps TRBD1 (5 bases). The germline V and J ends were trimmed by 7 bases and 5 bases, with 11 bases remaining between them. Germline CDR1 MNHNY, CDR2 SVGAGI (reference sequence). The CDR3 has 12 amino acids. Here the CDR3 reads CASNKGRTEAFF. DNA for the CDR3: TGTGCCAGCAACAAGGGGAGAACTGAAGCTTTCTTT.

This clone was detected a few times. The V and J genes are TRBV2 and TRBJ1-1; 9 bases are shared with TRBD1. Looked up from germline, CDR1 is SNHLY and CDR2 is FYNNEI. The CDR3 is 14 amino acids. The ends lost 9 bases at V and 5 bases at J; junction bases unmatched: 10. The CDR3: CASKEGQGITEAFF. CDR3 bases: TGTGCCAGTAAGGAGGGACAGGGAATTACTGAAGCTTTCTTT.

The rearrangement uses TRBV9 and TRBJ2-3; D unresolved. Deletions cut 3 bases from V and 1 base from J, with 12 bases between. Germline V gene lookup returns CDR1 SGDLS and CDR2 YYNGEE. The CDR3 extends over 15 amino acids. In nucleotides, the CDR3 is TGTGCCAGCAGCGCCGTGTCAACAGGCACAGATACGCAGTATTTT. Protein product: CASSAVSTGTDTQYF.

The sample holds a few counts of this clone. The chain combines TRBV2 with TRBJ1-5; TRBD1 matches at 7 bases. Germline V gene data show CDR1 as SNHLY and CDR2 as FYNNEI. Germline trimming cut 8 bases from V and 4 bases from J; bases unmatched to any gene: 11. There are 15 residues in the CDR3. CDR3 sequence reads: CASSIAAGGNQPQHF. CDR3 bases: TGTGCCAGCTCCATAGCGGCAGGGGGGAATCAGCCCCAGCATTTT.

The gene calls are TRBV21-1 and TRBJ1-4; the DNA was not compared with TRBD1, the D call given in the table. TRBV21-1 is a documented pseudogene. This CDR3 spans 14 amino acids. The CDR3 DNA reads as TGTGCCAGCAGCACTCGACAGGTAGGTACAAAACTGTTTTTT. This codes for CASSTRQVGTKLFF.

A single count supports this clone. This rearrangement joins TRBV9 to TRBJ2-5; possibly TRBD2 for D (6 bases). Trimming removed 1 base from V and 1 base from J, with 8 bases in between. Per the germline V gene, CDR1 is SGDLS and CDR2 is YYNGEE. This CDR3 contains 14 residues. The DNA of the CDR3 is TGTGCCAGCAGCGTACGCGGGATCCAAGAGACCCAGTACTTC. Translated: CASSVRGIQETQYF.

V and J are TRBV18 and TRBJ2-1; D possibly corresponds to TRBD1 (6 bases). Germline V gene sequence: CDR1 KGHSH, CDR2 LQKENI. Trimming stripped 1 base from V and 7 bases from J, with 11 bases between. This CDR3 contains 14 residues. CDR3 sequence: CASSPLGARNEQFF. The CDR3 bases are TGTGCCAGCTCACCACTGGGGGCGCGAAATGAGCAGTTCTTC.

This chain joins TRBV5-6 and TRBJ1-2, with TRBD1 as a possible D gene (6 bases). The V end was cut by 5 bases, the J end by 5 bases, with 16 bases between. The CDR3 is 14 residues long. Germline V gene sequence: CDR1 SGHDT, CDR2 YYEEEE. The DNA for the CDR3 is TGTGCCAGCAGGTCCTGGGGGGGCGGTTATGGCTACACCTTC. As protein: CASRSWGGGYGYTF. Combining the CDR3 with reference TRBV5-6 and TRBJ1-2 gives the whole variable domain DAGVTQSPTHLIKTRGQQVTLRCSPKSGHDTVSWYQQALGQGPQFIFQYYEEEERQRGNFPDRFSGHQFPNYSSELNVNALLLGDSALYLCASRSWGGGYGYTFGSGTRLTVV.

The V and J genes are TRBV24-1 and TRBJ2-3; D not resolved. The germline V gene has CDR1 KGHDR and CDR2 SFDVKD. This CDR3 comprises 14 residues. The ends were cut back, 2 bases at V and 0 bases at J, with 5 bases in the middle. Here the CDR3 DNA reads TGTGCCACCAGTGATTCGGTCAGCACAGATACGCAGTATTTT. Translation gives CATSDSVSTDTQYF.